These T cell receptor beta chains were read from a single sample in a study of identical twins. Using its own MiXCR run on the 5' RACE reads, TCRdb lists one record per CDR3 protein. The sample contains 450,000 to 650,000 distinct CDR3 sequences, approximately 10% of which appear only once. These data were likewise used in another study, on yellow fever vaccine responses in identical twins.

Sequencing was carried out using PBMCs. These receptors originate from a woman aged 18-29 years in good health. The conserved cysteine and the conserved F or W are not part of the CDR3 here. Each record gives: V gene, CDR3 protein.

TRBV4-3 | ASSARRADTQY
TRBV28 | ASSFWMVSSYEQY
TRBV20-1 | SAVLAGGSTDTQY
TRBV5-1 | ASSLDTGDTQY
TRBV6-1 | ASSPSTGGFGNTIY
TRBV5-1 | ASSPSGSITQY
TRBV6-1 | ASRTAGSTGDTQY
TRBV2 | ASSVRGENTEAF
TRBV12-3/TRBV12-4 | ASSLALPGSGEKLF
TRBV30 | AWTGQGTDTQY
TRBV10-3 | ATSLAGGGGSGANVLT
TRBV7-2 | ASSLAQGQSYEQY
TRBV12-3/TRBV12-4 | ASRKTEHSNQPQH
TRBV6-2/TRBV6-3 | ASSSPIPEQY
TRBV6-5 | ASSYNPALAAFSYEQY
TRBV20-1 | SAQDREYTEAF
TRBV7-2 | ASSLWLAGELGNEQF
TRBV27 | ASSPRLAGENEQF
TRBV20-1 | SALSPMNEQF
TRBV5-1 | ASSPGGSKWEQY
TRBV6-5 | ASSSLRGGAYNEQF
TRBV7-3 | ASSLIGGITDTQY
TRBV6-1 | ASTIDRGWYTEAF
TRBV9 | ASSVRTDQETQY
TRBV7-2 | ASSLRRTSSGNTIY
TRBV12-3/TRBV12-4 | ASSSLAGGPPKF
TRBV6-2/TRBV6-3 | ASSHRADEQY
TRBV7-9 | ASSSVTGLGTDTQY
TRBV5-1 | ASSSVGLDTQY
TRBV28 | ASTTPFRLAGVGEQY
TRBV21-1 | ASSDPKDTQY
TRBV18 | ASSLQQGPGDIQY
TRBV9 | ASSVSTGVEQY
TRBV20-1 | SARPTTSGRVYEQF
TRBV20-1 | SFHRTGGVNYNEQF
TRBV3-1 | ASSQDYYEQY
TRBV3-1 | ASSPRVSGGRTNSYEQY
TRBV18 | ASSPLHGWMNTEAF
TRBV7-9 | ASSFYLNNEQF
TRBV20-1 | SARGTGLGEQY